Shown below are 20 T cell receptor beta chains from a single sample sequenced in a study of graft-versus-host responses after intestinal transplantation. TCRdb's copy holds only in-frame clones and misses some; the assay was immunoSEQ multiplex PCR. The repertoire holds approximately 89,000 clones, with approximately 92% as singletons. No cognate antigen is known for these TCRs. Sequencing used unstimulated CD8+ T cells sorted from spleen or lymph node cells, obtained before transplant. These receptors all stem from a human donor who was the organ donor for an intestinal transplant.

This clone came up a few times. The gene calls are TRBV27 and TRBJ2-5; the match to TRBD2 covers 7 bases. The J call may not be correct, given that the DNA end is closer to TRBJ2-7. The germline V gene has CDR1 MNHEY and CDR2 SMNVEV (reference sequence). The CDR3 consists of 13 residues. As DNA, the CDR3 is TGTGCCAGCAGTTTGGCTAGCGGCTACGAGCAGTACTTC. It is translated as CASSLASGYEQYF.

The gene calls are TRBV7-3 and TRBJ2-1, with 13 bases that match TRBD2. The CDR3 totals 15 residues. V shed 2 bases, J shed 9 bases, and the junction held 4 bases outside the gene matches. Germline CDR1 is SGHTA and CDR2 is FQGTGA. The CDR3 DNA reads TGTGCCAGCAGCTTACGACTAGCGGGGGGAAGTGAGCAGTTCTTC. Its protein is CASSLRLAGGSEQFF.

The chain couples TRBV9 to TRBJ2-5; 7 bases are a match to TRBD2. V lost 3 bases and J lost 0; bases outside the gene matches: 8. The germline V gene has CDR1 SGDLS and CDR2 YYNGEE. The CDR3 is 16 amino acids. The CDR3 loop reads CASSEGLAAYQETQYF. CDR3 bases: TGTGCCAGCAGCGAGGGGCTAGCGGCGTACCAAGAGACCCAGTACTTC.

V usage is TRBV27 and J usage is TRBJ1-2; D might be TRBD1 (5 bases). V was clipped by 4 bases and J by 2 bases, with 11 bases between them. Germline assignment: CDR1 MNHEY and CDR2 SMNVEV (reference sequence). CDR3 size: 14 residues. The CDR3 region has the DNA TGTGCCAGCAGTTGGAGCAGGGCAAACTATGGCTACACCTTC. It is translated as CASSWSRANYGYTF.

The V gene is TRBV4-1, the J gene TRBJ2-7; D is unresolved. The CDR3 contains 13 residues. V lost 0 bases and J 7 bases, leaving 10 bases between the germline ends. The germline gives CDR1 MGHRA, CDR2 YSYEKL. The CDR3 is CASSQDTTREQYF. In nucleotides, the CDR3 is TGCGCCAGCAGCCAAGATACAACGAGGGAGCAGTACTTC.

The V gene is TRBV12-5, the J gene TRBJ2-5, with D possibly being TRBD2 (5 bases). CDR1 and CDR2 (germline): LGHNT, FRNRAP. The CDR3 totals 12 residues. V was shortened by 6 bases and J by 5 bases, with 10 bases between the two germline ends. CDR3 bases: TGTGCTAGTGGCCGACCGGGGGAGACCCAGTACTTC. This codes for CASGRPGETQYF.

The genes are TRBV5-1 and TRBJ2-5; tentatively, D is TRBD2 (5 bases). V was shortened by 4 bases and J by 5 bases, with 21 bases between the two germline ends. The CDR3 runs to 16 residues. Germline lookup yields CDR1 SGHRS and CDR2 YFSETQ. The CDR3 nucleotides are TGCGCCAGCAGCGTGGACCCCCGGGGTGGGTTGGAGACCCAGTACTTC. Translating it yields CASSVDPRGGLETQYF.

The V call is TRBV5-6, the J call TRBJ1-5; D unclear. Germline loops: CDR1 SGHDT, CDR2 YYEEEE. The CDR3 runs 13 residues. V was pared by 3 bases and J by 7 bases, with 11 bases between. CDR3 nucleotide sequence: TGTGCCAGCAGCTGGAGGTTGGCCCAGCCCCAGCATTTT. Its translation: CASSWRLAQPQHF.

V usage is TRBV10-1 and J usage is TRBJ2-1, with D tentatively TRBD2 (5 bases). This CDR3 has 16 residues. Germline values: CDR1 WNHNN, CDR2 SYGVQD (reference sequence). Between the trimmed V and J ends, which lost 1 base and 9 bases, there was a span of 19 bases. The CDR3 here is CASSELRGLAYREQFF. The CDR3 DNA reads as TGCGCCAGCAGTGAGTTGAGAGGGCTAGCCTACCGTGAGCAGTTCTTC.

V is TRBV20-1 and J is TRBJ1-1; 7 nucleotides line up with TRBD1. The CDR3 totals 11 residues. Trimming cost V 8 bases and J 11 bases; bases outside gene matches: 11. Germline values: CDR1 DFQATT, CDR2 SNEGSKA (reference sequence). CDR3 in amino acids: CSRTGEEVAFF. In DNA, the CDR3 is TGCAGTCGAACAGGGGAGGAGGTCGCTTTCTTT.

In DNA form, the CDR3 reads TGTGCCAGCAAAGGGGGACGGAAAACTGAAGCTTTCTTT. It translates to CASKGGRKTEAFF. The chain carries TRBV28 and TRBJ1-1; a weak D match, TRBD1 (6 bases). This CDR3 comprises 13 residues. Germline loops: CDR1 MDHEN, CDR2 SYDVKM. V was trimmed by 7 bases and J by 5 bases, leaving 14 bases between them.

The chain links TRBV7-2 to TRBJ2-7; TRBD2 matches at 11 bases. Germline-derived CDR1 and CDR2 are SGHTA and FQGNSA. The CDR3 covers 16 residues. The V segment lost 3 bases and the J segment 6 bases; nucleotides outside the gene matches: 10. As DNA, the CDR3 is TGTGCCAGCAGCTTGGGTAGCGGGAGGGCCCTCGGCGAGCAGTACTTC. This codes for CASSLGSGRALGEQYF.

This sequence joins TRBV7-8 and TRBJ2-4; possible D gene TRBD1, 6 bases. The CDR3 has 14 amino acids. From germline, CDR1 is SGHVS and CDR2 FQNEAQ. Trimming shortened V by 6 bases and J by 1 base, and 10 bases separated the two germline ends. The CDR3 DNA reads as TGTGCCAGCAGTCCCACAGGGGCCAAAAACATTCAGTACTTC. Protein sequence: CASSPTGAKNIQYF.

The chain combines TRBV28 with TRBJ2-5; D possibly corresponds to TRBD2 (6 bases). CDR1 and CDR2 from the germline V gene are MDHEN and SYDVKM. V shed 3 bases and J shed 7 bases, with 12 bases lying between them. There are 13 residues in the CDR3. The CDR3 protein is CASSFLPEGTQYF. Written as DNA, the CDR3 is TGTGCCAGCAGTTTTCTACCGGAGGGGACCCAGTACTTC.

This clone was seen once. The chain couples TRBV19 to TRBJ2-1; D is ambiguous. Per germline, CDR1 LNHDA and CDR2 SQIVND (reference sequence). Trimming stripped 6 bases from V and 3 bases from J, with 6 bases between. CDR3 length: 12 residues. The CDR3 DNA follows: TGTGCCAGTAGCCCCAGCTACAATGAGCAGTTCTTC. It encodes CASSPSYNEQFF. Full variable domain (rest looked up from reference TRBV19 and TRBJ2-1): DGGITQSPKYLFRKEGQNVTLSCEQNLNHDAMYWYRQDPGQGLRLIYYSQIVNDFQKGDIAEGYSVSREKKESFPLTVTSAQKNPTAFYLCASSPSYNEQFFGPGTRLTVL.

The chain uses TRBV21-1 and TRBJ2-7; TRBD1 reflects the table's D call only, with no check against the DNA. TRBV21-1 is termed a pseudogene. This CDR3 contains 16 residues. As DNA, the CDR3 is TGTGCCAGCAGCAAAGCGTCTCGGCAGGTGAACTACGAGCAGTACTTC. Translating gives CASSKASRQVNYEQYF.

The chain combines TRBV21-1 with TRBJ2-3; the table names TRBD1, a call not compared with the DNA. TRBV21-1 is annotated as a pseudogene. The CDR3 is made up of 17 amino acids. The DNA for the CDR3 is TGTGCCAGCAGCAGGGGCCCGACAGGGGGCGAGACAGATACGCAGTATTTT. It yields the protein CASSRGPTGGETDTQYF.

The rearrangement uses TRBV6-6 and TRBJ2-7; TRBD1 is a possible D gene (5 bases). Per germline, CDR1 MNHNY and CDR2 SVGAGI (reference sequence). The CDR3 is 14 amino acids. V was trimmed by 0 bases and J by 2 bases, leaving 8 bases between them. DNA of the CDR3: TGTGCCAGCAGTTACTCGGGGCCCCCCTACGAGCAGTACTTC. Protein product: CASSYSGPPYEQYF.

In this sample, this clone turned up once. V gene TRBV11-2 combines with J gene TRBJ2-7; D call uncertain. The ends were cut back, 5 bases at V and 3 bases at J, with 14 bases in the middle. CDR3 size: 14 residues. Germline assignment: CDR1 SGHAT and CDR2 FQNNGV. The chain's CDR3 is CASSPRVRHYEQYF. The CDR3 DNA is TGTGCCAGCAGCCCCCGGGTGCGGCACTACGAGCAGTACTTC.

This CDR3 is CASSLPGLGDNVLTF. The CDR3 DNA follows: TGTGCCAGCAGTTTACCGGGACTCGGAGACAACGTCCTGACTTTC. The chain employs TRBV28 and TRBJ2-6; D is perhaps TRBD2 (6 bases). With 2 bases removed from V and 9 bases from J, the gap between germline ends came to 14 bases. CDR1 MDHEN and CDR2 SYDVKM come from the germline V gene. The CDR3 is made up of 15 amino acids.